Below are 20 T cell receptor beta chains sequenced from a single sample in a study of cytomegalovirus exposure and HLA in healthy donors. With 60 Vbeta and 13 Jbeta primers, the PCR was carried out. The data were produced by immunoSEQ multiplex PCR, yet TCRdb's version contains in-frame clones alone and is incomplete. The sample includes 120,000 to 150,000 clones, roughly 73% seen only once; the top ten take about 3.5%. The sample was PBMCs. The receptor source for this set is a middle-aged man in good health and CMV-seronegative.

The rearrangement links TRBV7-9 to TRBJ1-2; a weak D match, TRBD1 (6 bases). Germline loops: CDR1 SEHNR, CDR2 FQNEAQ (reference sequence). Trimming took off 4 bases at V and 8 bases at J, with 11 bases between the two ends. This CDR3 is 12 amino acids long. The CDR3 reads CASSSRGGGYTF. DNA for the CDR3: TGTGCCAGCAGCTCTAGGGGGGGAGGCTACACCTTC.

V gene TRBV4-1 combines with J gene TRBJ2-7; 8 positions match TRBD1. The CDR3 runs 15 residues. The germline gives CDR1 MGHRA, CDR2 YSYEKL. V gave up 8 bases and J gave up 5 bases; unmatched junction bases: 14. The CDR3, as DNA: TGCGCCAGCGGAGCCTATCCGGACAGGGTCGACGAGCAGTACTTC. Amino acids: CASGAYPDRVDEQYF.

The chain links TRBV5-1 to TRBJ2-1; D ambiguous. The CDR3 loop spans 15 amino acids. Trimming took off 1 base at V and 0 bases at J, with 8 bases between the two ends. CDR1 SGHRS and CDR2 YFSETQ come from the germline V gene. In DNA, the CDR3 is TGCGCCAGCAGCTTGTTCGCCGGCTCCTACAATGAGCAGTTCTTC. This encodes CASSLFAGSYNEQFF.

The genes are TRBV28 and TRBJ2-2; D gene ambiguous. The V end lost 5 bases, the J end lost 2 bases, and 3 bases lay between the germline ends. Germline V gene sequence: CDR1 MDHEN, CDR2 SYDVKM. The CDR3 covers 12 residues. CDR3 amino acids: CASSPNTGELFF. CDR3 in DNA: TGTGCCAGCAGTCCAAACACCGGGGAGCTGTTTTTT.

The V gene is TRBV18, the J gene TRBJ2-7; 7 positions match TRBD1. Germline V gene lookup returns CDR1 KGHSH and CDR2 LQKENI. CDR3 length: 16 residues. V lost 2 bases, J lost 9 bases, and 16 bases stayed unmatched. Here the CDR3 reads CASSPSWSRTGLAQYF. The CDR3, as DNA: TGTGCCAGCTCACCATCCTGGAGTCGGACAGGACTCGCGCAGTACTTC.

J is TRBJ1-1 and V is TRBV5-1, with D uncertain. The germline V gene has CDR1 SGHRS and CDR2 YFSETQ. The CDR3 length is 13 residues. V dropped 0 bases and J dropped 3 bases, with 6 bases sitting between them. Written as DNA, the CDR3 is TGCGCCAGCAGCTTGGGACTGGACACTGAAGCTTTCTTT. Amino acid sequence: CASSLGLDTEAFF.

The chain has TRBV7-9 and TRBJ2-2, with 13 bases matching TRBD2. Germline V gene lookup returns CDR1 SEHNR and CDR2 FQNEAQ (reference sequence). V shed 4 bases, J shed 7 bases, and the junction held 6 bases outside the gene matches. The CDR3 has 16 residues. The CDR3 coding sequence is TGTGCCAGCAGCTCCGGGACTAGCGGGGTTGGCGGGGAGCTGTTTTTT. It translates to CASSSGTSGVGGELFF.

The rearrangement joins TRBV11-2 to TRBJ2-7; the D gene is possibly TRBD1 (6 bases). This CDR3 has 13 amino acids. Germline V CDR1 and CDR2: SGHAT, FQNNGV. The V end lost 2 bases, the J end lost 6 bases, and 11 bases lay between the germline ends. CDR3 loop: CASSLNRVGEQYF. The CDR3 coding sequence is TGTGCCAGCAGCTTAAACAGGGTAGGCGAGCAGTACTTC. The entire variable domain, with the rest obtained from reference TRBV11-2 and TRBJ2-7, is as follows: EAGVAQSPRYKIIEKRQSVAFWCNPISGHATLYWYQQILGQGPKLLIQFQNNGVVDDSQLPKDRFSAERLKGVDSTLKIQPAKLEDSAVYLCASSLNRVGEQYFGPGTRLTVT.

The rearrangement uses TRBV30 and TRBJ1-5; D is undetermined. The CDR3 extends over 14 amino acids. CDR1 and CDR2 (germline): GTSNPN, SVGIG (reference sequence). Trimming took off 4 bases at V and 5 bases at J, with 15 bases between the two ends. CDR3 in amino acids: CAWTQRGRDQPQHF. The CDR3 DNA reads TGTGCCTGGACCCAAAGAGGGAGAGATCAGCCCCAGCATTTT. Filled out from reference TRBV30 and TRBJ1-5, the complete variable domain reads SQTIHQWPATLVQPVGSPLSLECTVEGTSNPNLYWYRQAAGRGLQLLFYSVGIGQISSEVPQNLSASRPQDRQFILSSKKLLLSDSGFYLCAWTQRGRDQPQHFGDGTRLSIL.

The chain joins TRBV6-5 to TRBJ2-7, with D possibly TRBD1 on 6 matching bases. V was pared by 7 bases and J by 2 bases, with 12 bases between. CDR1 MNHEY and CDR2 SVGAGI come from the germline V gene. CDR3 length: 13 residues. The CDR3 bases are TGTGCCAGCATTGAGGCAGGGGCCTACGAGCAGTACTTC. Translation: CASIEAGAYEQYF.

Remarks on this clone: The CDR3 ends on some other residue instead of the conserved phenylalanine or tryptophan, so this is likely a read error. The J gene is TRBJ1-2, the V gene TRBV7-2, with D possibly matching TRBD1 (6 bases). This CDR3 region has 16 residues. Looked up from germline, CDR1 is SGHTA and CDR2 is FQGNSA. V was clipped by 1 base and J by 8 bases, with 20 bases between them. In DNA, the CDR3 is TGTGCCAGCAGCTTAGGAGGTCAGACAGGCCAGGCGGGCTACACCATC. Protein product: CASSLGGQTGQAGYTI.

The chain combines TRBV29-1 with TRBJ2-4; D gene ambiguous. This CDR3 has 11 residues. Per germline, CDR1 SQVTM and CDR2 ANQGSEA. The V gene lost 6 bases and the J gene lost 4 bases, with 7 bases spanning the gap. Written as DNA, the CDR3 is TGCAGCGTCGAGATTAAAAACATTCAGTACTTC. It specifies CSVEIKNIQYF.

The chain combines TRBV2 with TRBJ1-2; 8 nucleotides line up with TRBD1. The CDR3 has 15 residues. J lost 5 bases, V lost 2 bases, and 7 bases had no gene match. The germline V gene has CDR1 SNHLY and CDR2 FYNNEI. The CDR3 region is CASSEPPGQGYGYTF. In DNA, the CDR3 is TGTGCCAGCAGTGAACCCCCCGGACAGGGTTATGGCTACACCTTC.

V and J are TRBV2 and TRBJ2-7, with 7 bases identical to TRBD1. This CDR3 spans 15 amino acids. Germline V gene data show CDR1 as SNHLY and CDR2 as FYNNEI. V lost 4 bases and J lost 2; bases outside the gene matches: 8. CDR3 DNA: TGTGCCAGCAGTGTGACAGGGTCCCTAACCTACGAGCAGTACTTC. Translated, it gives CASSVTGSLTYEQYF.

The chain links TRBV5-8 to TRBJ2-1; 13 nucleotides line up with TRBD2. The V gene end was trimmed by 4 bases and the J gene end by 0 bases; junction bases not matched to a gene: 4. Germline V gene data show CDR1 as SGHTS and CDR2 as YDEGEE. This CDR3 is built from 17 residues. CDR3 coding DNA: TGTGCCAGCAGCCCCGGGACTAGCGGGAACTCCTACAATGAGCAGTTCTTC. It is translated as CASSPGTSGNSYNEQFF.

The J gene is TRBJ2-1, the V gene TRBV9; D is perhaps TRBD1 (6 bases). The germline V and J ends were trimmed by 0 bases and 6 bases, with 13 bases remaining between them. The CDR3 contains 15 residues. The germline V gene encodes CDR1 SGDLS and CDR2 YYNGEE. The CDR3: CASSVGGGHGNEQFF. CDR3 nucleotides: TGTGCCAGCAGCGTAGGTGGGGGACATGGCAATGAGCAGTTCTTC.

The chain combines TRBV6-5 with TRBJ2-3; 10 bases fit TRBD2. CDR1 MNHEY and CDR2 SVGAGI come from the germline V gene. This CDR3 is 15 amino acids long. Trimming took 6 bases from V and 9 from J; bases not matched to a gene: 12. The CDR3 region has the DNA TGTGCCAGCAGCCCAGGTAGCGGGGGGTCAGGCACGCAGTATTTT. This codes for CASSPGSGGSGTQYF.

The V call is TRBV9, the J call TRBJ2-1; D is perhaps TRBD1 (6 bases). Germline lookup yields CDR1 SGDLS and CDR2 YYNGEE. V was cut by 0 bases and J by 9 bases, with 13 bases left in between. This CDR3 is 14 amino acids long. The DNA for the CDR3 is TGTGCCAGCAGCGTAGGGGTTAGGGGGACTGAGCAGTTCTTC. It is translated as CASSVGVRGTEQFF.

The chain joins TRBV27 to TRBJ2-7, with a possible D match to TRBD2 (6 bases). Germline V gene data show CDR1 as MNHEY and CDR2 as SMNVEV (reference sequence). The V and J ends lost 5 bases and 0 bases respectively, with 11 bases between them. The CDR3 runs to 14 residues. The CDR3 nucleotides are TGTGCCAGCAGTGCCCGGGAGACCTCCTACGAGCAGTACTTC. It is translated as CASSARETSYEQYF.

This chain connects TRBV10-3 to TRBJ1-2; D remains unclear. The length of the CDR3 is 15 residues. V dropped 0 bases and J dropped 4 bases, with 12 bases sitting between them. In germline, CDR1 is ENHRY, CDR2 SYGVKD. The CDR3 nucleotides are TGTGCCATCAGTGAGTCGAGGCTTGTGGGCTATGGCTACACCTTC. Its translation is CAISESRLVGYGYTF.